This is a list of T cell receptor beta chains from one sample in a study of blood T cell repertoires in COVID-19. Method: immunoSEQ multiplex PCR; TCRdb's copy keeps in-frame clones and lacks some. The repertoire holds 150,000 to 200,000 clones, with approximately 84% as singletons. The sequenced material came from peripheral blood. These receptors were collected from a middle-aged man who had recovered from COVID-19. Each CDR3 is given with its conserved first and last residue. A D gene is named only where the DNA matches it firmly. Clone size, where shown, is once, few, many, or a class for clones that have expanded.

clone size	V gene	D gene	J gene	CDR3 DNA	CDR3 protein
-	TRBV11-2	-	TRBJ1-1	TGTGCCAGCAGCTTAGATTGGGCAGAGAGAGAGAACACTGAAGCTTTCTTT	CASSLDWAERENTEAFF
-	TRBV7-9	-	TRBJ2-7	TGTGCCAGCAGCCAAGACGCCCCCGGGGACGAGCAGTACTTC	CASSQDAPGDEQYF
-	TRBV2	TRBD1	TRBJ2-7	TGTGCCAGCAGCGACCGGGACAGGGCACCCTACGAGCAGTACTTC	CASSDRDRAPYEQYF
-	TRBV10-1	-	TRBJ2-3	TGCGCCTCCCAAAACACAGATACGCAGTATTTT	CASQNTDTQYF
-	TRBV19	TRBD2	TRBJ2-5	TGTGCCAGTAGTATTGGGACTAGCGGGAGGCGTGGCCAAGAGACCCAGTACTTC	CASSIGTSGRRGQETQYF
-	TRBV29-1	TRBD1	TRBJ1-4	TGCAGCGTGCAGGGGGGTGAAAAACTGTTTTTT	CSVQGGEKLFF
-	TRBV2	TRBD2	TRBJ2-3	TGTGCCAGCAGTGAGAGCGGGGGAACAGATACGCAGTATTTT	CASSESGGTDTQYF
-	TRBV27	-	TRBJ1-6	TGTGCCAGCACCCTACAGGGTGGCTATAATTCACCCCTCCACTTT	CASTLQGGYNSPLHF
-	TRBV20-1	TRBD1	TRBJ1-6	TGCAGTGCTAATGATTCGGGACAGGGAAATAATTCACCCCTCCACTTT	CSANDSGQGNNSPLHF
-	TRBV4-3	TRBD1	TRBJ1-1	TGCGCCAGCAGCGAGGGGGCCGTCGGGTTGAACACTGAAGCTTTCTTT	CASSEGAVGLNTEAFF
-	TRBV27	TRBD2	TRBJ2-2	TGTGCCAGCAGGGGAGGGGATCCCCACACCGGGGAGCTGTTTTTT	CASRGGDPHTGELFF
-	TRBV19	-	TRBJ1-5	TGTGCCAGTAGTATCGGACACGCAAATCAGCCCCAGCATTTT	CASSIGHANQPQHF
-	TRBV7-2	TRBD1	TRBJ1-1	TGTGCCAGCAGCTTGACGGGACAGGGGAACACTGAAGCTTTCTTT	CASSLTGQGNTEAFF
-	TRBV6-2/TRBV6-3	-	TRBJ2-5	TGTGCCAGCAGTTACGCGGGGAGGGAGACCCAGTACTTC	CASSYAGRETQYF
-	TRBV7-2	-	TRBJ2-5	TGTGCCAGCAGGGGGGGATTTAAATTAGCGGATCAAGAGACCCAGTACTTC	CASRGGFKLADQETQYF
-	TRBV4-1	-	TRBJ1-1	TGCGCCAGCAGCCAAGTGGACAGATTGAACACTGAAGCTTTCTTT	CASSQVDRLNTEAFF
-	TRBV21-1	-	TRBJ1-1	TGTGCCAGCAGCAAAGGAGCGGGATCAGCTTTCTTT	CASSKGAGSAFF
-	TRBV6-5	TRBD1	TRBJ1-2	TGTGCCAGCAGCGACTCCGGGACAGCTTATGGCTACACCTTC	CASSDSGTAYGYTF
-	TRBV6-5	TRBD2	TRBJ2-1	TGTGCCAGCAGGAAACTAGCGGGAGCTAATGAGCAGTTCTTC	CASRKLAGANEQFF
once	TRBV4-3	-	TRBJ1-2	TGCGCCAGCAGCCAGACAGCACAAATGGGGGGCTACACCTTC	CASSQTAQMGGYTF
-	TRBV15	TRBD2	TRBJ2-5	TGTGCCACCAGCAGAGGGACTAGCGGGAGATTAGGAGAGACCCAGTACTTC	CATSRGTSGRLGETQYF
-	TRBV3-1/TRBV3-2	-	TRBJ2-7	TGTGCCAGCAGCCAAGGGACTGATTCCTACGAGCAGTACTTC	CASSQGTDSYEQYF
-	TRBV2	-	TRBJ2-5	TGTGCCAGCCCGGGGGGCCCAGGGGAGACCCAGTACTTC	CASPGGPGETQYF
few	TRBV19	TRBD1	TRBJ1-2	TGTGCCAGTAGTACGGACAGGGGCCTGTATGGCTACACCTTC	CASSTDRGLYGYTF
-	TRBV7-2	-	TRBJ1-2	TGTGCCAGCAGCCCAAGCGGGCAGGACTATGGCTACACCTTC	CASSPSGQDYGYTF
-	TRBV4-2	-	TRBJ2-7	TGTGCCAGCAGCCAAGATGGGCGCACTTACGAGCAGTACTTC	CASSQDGRTYEQYF
-	TRBV4-3	TRBD2	TRBJ2-1	TGCGCCAGCAGCCAATCAGCTAGCGGGAGTTTCGTCGGCTACAATGAGCAGTTCTTC	CASSQSASGSFVGYNEQFF
-	TRBV6-5	-	TRBJ2-7	TGTGCCAGCAGTTACGGAGACGGCTCCTACGAGCAGTACTTC	CASSYGDGSYEQYF
-	TRBV11-3	-	TRBJ2-5	TGTGCCAGTCAGGGGCGCAGGGAGACCCAGTACTTC	CASQGRRETQYF
few	TRBV9	TRBD2	TRBJ2-1	TGTGCCAGCAGCATAGCAAGAGGACTAGCCAATGAGCAGTTCTTC	CASSIARGLANEQFF
few	TRBV5-8	-	TRBJ2-7	TGTGCCAGTCTACGGGACACCACCTACGAGCAGTACTTC	CASLRDTTYEQYF
-	TRBV4-3	-	TRBJ1-2	TGCGCCAGCAGCCAAGATTACAAGTATGGCTACACCTTC	CASSQDYKYGYTF
-	TRBV5-1	TRBD1	TRBJ2-3	TGCGCCAGCAGCTTGGGGACAGGGGGTCAAGATACGCAGTATTTT	CASSLGTGGQDTQYF
-	TRBV27	-	TRBJ1-2	TGTGCCAGCAGTCCAAGGACAGACTATGGCTACACCTTC	CASSPRTDYGYTF
few	TRBV4-3	TRBD1	TRBJ2-7	TGCGCCAGCAGCCAAGGGACAGGGGTAACGTTTATCTACGAGCAGTACTTC	CASSQGTGVTFIYEQYF
-	TRBV7-6	TRBD2	TRBJ2-3	TGTGCCAGCAGCTTAGTAGCGGGGGGACTAGCGGGATTCACAGATACGCAGTATTTT	CASSLVAGGLAGFTDTQYF
-	TRBV2	-	TRBJ1-5	TGTGCCAGCACCTTGATGAGGCGTCAGCCCCAGCATTTT	CASTLMRRQPQHF
-	TRBV29-1	-	TRBJ1-1	TGCAGCGTTGCAGGGGCGCGGGTTATGAACACTGAAGCTTTCTTT	CSVAGARVMNTEAFF
-	TRBV10-3	-	TRBJ2-4	TGTGCCATACCGTCTAGTGCCAAAAACATTCAGTACTTC	CAIPSSAKNIQYF
few	TRBV2	TRBD2	TRBJ2-1	TGTGCCAGCAGCGGGCAGAGGACTAGCGGGGGGAAGGTGCAGTTCTTC	CASSGQRTSGGKVQFF
-	TRBV6-5	-	TRBJ1-4	TGTGCCAGCAGTTACTCGGGGGCGGGTAAAGAGGAAAAACTGTTTTTT	CASSYSGAGKEEKLFF
-	TRBV6-6	TRBD1	TRBJ1-2	TGTGCCAGCAGTCAAGACAGGGGCTACGGCTACACCTTC	CASSQDRGYGYTF
-	TRBV19	-	TRBJ2-2	TGTGCCAGTAGTATGGGAGTGAGACGCCGGACCACCGGGGAGCTGTTTTTT	CASSMGVRRRTTGELFF
-	TRBV19	TRBD1	TRBJ2-5	TGTGCCAGTAGTCCAAGGACAGGGGTGGAGACCCAGTACTTC	CASSPRTGVETQYF
-	TRBV7-2	-	TRBJ2-1	TGTGCCAGCAGCCCCCGGGGTGTCTCAATTTCCAATGAGCAGTTCTTC	CASSPRGVSISNEQFF
-	TRBV7-2	TRBD2	TRBJ2-3	TGTGCCAGCAGCTTATGGAGGGAGGGCCCCAAAGATACGCAGTATTTT	CASSLWREGPKDTQYF
-	TRBV5-1	TRBD1	TRBJ1-3	TGCGCCAGCAGCTCAGGGGGATTTGGAAACACCATATATTTT	CASSSGGFGNTIYF
-	TRBV27	TRBD2	TRBJ2-5	TGTGCCAGCAGTCCCGGGACTAGCGGGATTGAGACCCAGTACTTC	CASSPGTSGIETQYF
-	TRBV15	TRBD1	TRBJ1-2	TGTGCCACCCAAGAGGGACAGGGTTACGGCTACACCTTC	CATQEGQGYGYTF
once	TRBV13	TRBD1	TRBJ1-3	TGTGCCAGCAGCAGGCGGGACAGGAGAGGAAACACCATATATTTT	CASSRRDRRGNTIYF
-	TRBV27	TRBD2	TRBJ2-1	TGTGCCAGCACCGGGACTAGCGGGAAGGGGCAGTTCTTC	CASTGTSGKGQFF
-	TRBV27	-	TRBJ1-1	TGTGCCAGCAGTTTCAGGCCGACTGTAGGGGCTGAAGCTTTCTTT	CASSFRPTVGAEAFF
-	TRBV10-3	-	TRBJ1-6	TGTGCCATCAGTGACCCCCAGGGGACCTATAATTCACCCCTCCACTTT	CAISDPQGTYNSPLHF
-	TRBV6-5	-	TRBJ1-6	TGTGCCAGCAGCTTGGGGACTTCGAATTCACCCCTCCACTTT	CASSLGTSNSPLHF
-	TRBV2	TRBD1	TRBJ1-6	TGTGCCAGCAGTGAATACCTGACAGGGGGCAGTTCACCCCTCCACTTT	CASSEYLTGGSSPLHF
-	TRBV5-5	TRBD1	TRBJ2-3	TGTGCCAGCAGCTCCCGACAGGGGGCTAGCACAGATACGCAGTATTTT	CASSSRQGASTDTQYF
-	TRBV3-1/TRBV3-2	TRBD1	TRBJ1-1	TGTGCCAGCAGCCAAGACGTACGAGACAGGGGGGAGAACACTGAAGCTTTCTTT	CASSQDVRDRGENTEAFF
-	TRBV15	TRBD2	TRBJ2-5	TGTGCCACCAGCCCAGGGGAGGGGACTAGCGGGTTCGGAGAGACCCAGTACTTC	CATSPGEGTSGFGETQYF